This entry lists 10 T cell receptor beta chains sequenced from one sample in a study of control samples from healthy donors and cancer patients. TCRdb's table, derived via immunoSEQ multiplex PCR, lists solely in-frame clones and lacks some. The sample contains 80,000 or so clones, about nine tenths of which appear only once. Sequencing was done on a sample of blood. The origin of the receptors is a man aged 50-60 years in good health.

V and J are TRBV19 and TRBJ1-2; the D is unclear. Trimming removed 3 bases at V and 4 bases at J, with 12 bases between. This CDR3 region has 14 residues. Germline V CDR1 and CDR2: LNHDA, SQIVND (reference sequence). In DNA, the CDR3 is TGTGCCAGTAGTATTGGACGGAGCTTCTATGGCTACACCTTC. This codes for CASSIGRSFYGYTF.

The rearrangement joins TRBV6-5 to TRBJ2-5, with D perhaps TRBD1 (5 bases). V shed 8 bases and J shed 4 bases, with 17 bases lying between them. Germline CDR1 and CDR2: MNHEY and SVGAGI. The CDR3 consists of 14 residues. CDR3 bases: TGTGCCAGCGGGCGGACAAACCAAATAGAGACCCAGTACTTC. Its translation: CASGRTNQIETQYF.

The V gene is TRBV21-1, the J gene TRBJ1-1. TRBV21-1 is labeled a pseudogene. The CDR3 sequence is 14 residues long. This CDR3 reads CASSKAQEGTEAFF. The CDR3 DNA reads as TGTGCCAGCAGCAAAGCGCAGGAGGGCACTGAAGCTTTCTTT.

J is TRBJ2-7 and V is TRBV5-1, with a weak D call TRBD2 (6 bases). Between the trimmed V and J ends, which lost 1 base and 3 bases, there was a span of 8 bases. This CDR3 has 13 residues. From germline, CDR1 is SGHRS and CDR2 YFSETQ. CDR3 protein: CASSLRGLYEQYF. CDR3 DNA: TGCGCCAGCAGCTTGCGGGGACTCTACGAGCAGTACTTC.

A single count supports this clone. The V call is TRBV28, the J call TRBJ2-5; D is tentatively TRBD1 or TRBD2 (5 bases each). Trimming stripped 5 bases from V and 3 bases from J, with 13 bases between. Germline lookup yields CDR1 MDHEN and CDR2 SYDVKM. The CDR3 totals 14 residues. The CDR3 coding sequence is TGTGCCAGCAGTCCTCGGGACGGCGAAGAGACCCAGTACTTC. Translation: CASSPRDGEETQYF.

V gene TRBV29-1 combines with J gene TRBJ1-2, with unresolved D. The V end lost 7 bases, the J end lost 4 bases, and 13 bases lay between the germline ends. This CDR3 is built from 12 residues. Germline CDR1 SQVTM, CDR2 ANQGSEA. The CDR3 region is CSARREPYGYTF. The CDR3, as DNA: TGCAGCGCCCGGAGGGAACCCTATGGCTACACCTTC.

The rearrangement joins TRBV10-3 to TRBJ1-3; D might be TRBD1 (5 bases). Per the germline V gene, CDR1 is ENHRY and CDR2 is SYGVKD. This CDR3 is built from 13 residues. The ends were cut back, 10 bases at V and 7 bases at J, with 17 bases in the middle. The CDR3 here is CATGGPPRNTIYF. Here the CDR3 DNA reads TGTGCCACCGGGGGTCCCCCCCGGAACACCATATATTTT.

J is TRBJ1-2 and V is TRBV5-6; 9 bases line up with TRBD1. The V and J ends lost 2 bases and 7 bases, in that order; junction bases with no gene match: 6. CDR3 length: 14 residues. Germline-derived CDR1 and CDR2 are SGHDT and YYEEEE. The chain's CDR3 is CASSFWDRVGGYTF. The CDR3 DNA reads TGTGCCAGCAGCTTCTGGGACAGGGTGGGTGGCTACACCTTC.

This clone has only a few counts. As DNA, the CDR3 is TGTGCCAGCAGTTTGGCGCAGAACCTTGGCTACACCTTC. Protein sequence: CASSLAQNLGYTF. The chain couples TRBV28 to TRBJ1-2; D ambiguous. The CDR3 has 13 residues. Trimming took off 3 bases at V and 7 bases at J, with 12 bases between the two ends. Per the germline V gene, CDR1 is MDHEN and CDR2 is SYDVKM.

This chain joins TRBV27 and TRBJ1-1, with a possible D match to TRBD1 (5 bases). Germline CDR1 reads MNHEY; CDR2 reads SMNVEV (reference sequence). This CDR3 region has 13 residues. V was pared by 3 bases and J by 3 bases, with 8 bases between. Here the CDR3 reads CASSFGAYTEAFF. As DNA, the CDR3 is TGTGCCAGCAGTTTCGGGGCCTACACTGAAGCTTTCTTT.